This TCR beta chain was sequenced for a study of T-cell reconstitution after alpha-beta-depleted transplantation in children. Study conclusions and caveats: From newly produced T cells came most of the T-cell counts and diversity one year after transplant. Where alpha-beta T cells came from about two months after transplant was reportedly several hundred expanded graft clones.

Preparation of the TCRbeta library used unique molecular identifiers. MiXCR was run by TCRdb on the PCR reads, yielding one entry per CDR3 protein. The top ten clones hold 15% to 20% of a sample with some 150,000 distinct CDR3 sequences, around 8.8% of them seen once. V shed 2 bases, J shed 0 bases, and the junction held 7 bases outside the gene matches. The CDR3 length is 16 residues. The germline CDR1 and CDR2 sequences are SGHTA and FQGNSA. This clonotype was recorded many times. Its antigen remains unidentified. The sequencing used PBMCs, mostly from graft donor cells, collected 180 days after TCRalphabeta/CD19-depleted stem cell transplant. The rearrangement joins TRBV7-2 to TRBJ2-7; 7 bases match TRBD1. This TCR came from a female patient aged 2-9 years who had a stem cell transplant for congenital amegakaryocytic thrombocytopenia, so the T cells may come from the graft donor. CDR3 nucleotide sequence: TGTGCCAGCAGCTTATACTACAGGGGTTACTCCTACGAGCAGTACTTC. It translates to CASSLYYRGYSYEQYF.